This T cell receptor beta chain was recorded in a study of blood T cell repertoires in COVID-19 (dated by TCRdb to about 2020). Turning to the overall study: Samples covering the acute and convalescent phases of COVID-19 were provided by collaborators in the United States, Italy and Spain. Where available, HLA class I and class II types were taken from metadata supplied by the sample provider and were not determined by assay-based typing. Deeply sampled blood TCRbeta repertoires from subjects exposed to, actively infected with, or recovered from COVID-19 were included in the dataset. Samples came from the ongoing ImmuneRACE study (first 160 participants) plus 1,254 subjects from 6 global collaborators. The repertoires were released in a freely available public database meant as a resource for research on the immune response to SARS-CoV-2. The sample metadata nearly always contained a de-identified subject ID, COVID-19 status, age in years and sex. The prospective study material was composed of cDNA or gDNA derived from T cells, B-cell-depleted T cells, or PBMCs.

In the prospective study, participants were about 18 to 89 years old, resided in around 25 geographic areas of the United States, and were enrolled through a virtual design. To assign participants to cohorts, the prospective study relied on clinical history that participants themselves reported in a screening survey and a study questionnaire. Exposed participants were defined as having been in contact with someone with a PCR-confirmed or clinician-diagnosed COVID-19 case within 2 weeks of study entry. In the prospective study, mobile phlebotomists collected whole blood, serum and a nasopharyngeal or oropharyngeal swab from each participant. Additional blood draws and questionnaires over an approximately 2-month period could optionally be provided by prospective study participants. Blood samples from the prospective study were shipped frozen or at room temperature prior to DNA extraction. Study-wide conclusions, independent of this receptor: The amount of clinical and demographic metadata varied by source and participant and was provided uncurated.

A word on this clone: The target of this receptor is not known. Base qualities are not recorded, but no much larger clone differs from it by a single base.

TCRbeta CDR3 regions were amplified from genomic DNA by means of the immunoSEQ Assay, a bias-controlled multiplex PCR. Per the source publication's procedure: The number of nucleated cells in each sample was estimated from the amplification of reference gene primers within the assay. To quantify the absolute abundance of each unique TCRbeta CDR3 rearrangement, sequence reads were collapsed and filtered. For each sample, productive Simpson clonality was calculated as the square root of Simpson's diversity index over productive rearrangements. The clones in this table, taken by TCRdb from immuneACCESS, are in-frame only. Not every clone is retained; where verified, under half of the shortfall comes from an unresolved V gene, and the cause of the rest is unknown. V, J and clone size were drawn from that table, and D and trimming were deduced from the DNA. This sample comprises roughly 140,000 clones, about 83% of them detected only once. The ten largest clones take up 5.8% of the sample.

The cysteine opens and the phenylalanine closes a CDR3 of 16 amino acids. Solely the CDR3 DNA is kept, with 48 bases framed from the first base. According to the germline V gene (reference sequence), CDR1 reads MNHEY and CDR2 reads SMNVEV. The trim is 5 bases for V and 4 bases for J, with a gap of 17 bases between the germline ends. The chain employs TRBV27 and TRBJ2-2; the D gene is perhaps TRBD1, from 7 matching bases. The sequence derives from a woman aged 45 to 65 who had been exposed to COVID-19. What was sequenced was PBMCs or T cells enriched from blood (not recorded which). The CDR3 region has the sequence CASSPRSQGGTGELFF. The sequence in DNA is TGTGCCAGCAGTCCTCGGTCGCAGGGGGGCACCGGGGAGCTGTTTTTT.